These T cell receptor beta chains were read from a single sample in a study of blood T cell repertoires in COVID-19. Repertoires were generated with immunoSEQ multiplex PCR, while TCRdb's copy carries only in-frame clones and drops some. The sample includes about 120,000 clones, about 81% of them seen just once. The sample consisted of peripheral blood. The receptors here all came from a woman aged 45-60 years with acute or convalescent COVID-19. The CDR3 runs from the conserved cysteine through the conserved F or W. Fields, in order: D gene, clone size, V gene, J gene, CDR3 DNA, CDR3 protein. A D gene is named only where the DNA matches it firmly. Clone size is given for some rows only: seen once, a few or many times, or a class if the clone is expanded.

>.|.|TRBV7-9|TRBJ2-7
TGTGCCAGCAGCTTAGGAGTGAACGAGCAGTACTTC
CASSLGVNEQYF
>TRBD1|once|TRBV27|TRBJ2-5
TGTGCCAGCAGTTTCCTAGGACAGGGGGCGGAGACCCAGTACTTC
CASSFLGQGAETQYF
>TRBD1|few|TRBV18|TRBJ2-5
TGTGCCAGCTCACCGGGACAGAAAGAGACCCAGTACTTC
CASSPGQKETQYF
>.|.|TRBV7-9|TRBJ2-7
TGTGCCAGCAGCTCGACATACCTCTACGAGCAGTACTTC
CASSSTYLYEQYF
>TRBD2|.|TRBV6-6|TRBJ2-1
TGTGCCAGCAGACCACATAGCGGGATACCTTACAATGAGCAGTTCTTC
CASRPHSGIPYNEQFF
>.|.|TRBV20-1|TRBJ1-1
TGCAGTGCTAGAATGCAGACTGAAGCTTTCTTT
CSARMQTEAFF
>.|.|TRBV3-1/TRBV3-2|TRBJ1-2
TGTGCCAGCAGGGGAGATGGCTACACCTTC
CASRGDGYTF
>.|.|TRBV30|TRBJ1-2
TGTGCCTGGAGTGTAGGGGTAGCCCAGGACTATGGCTACACCTTC
CAWSVGVAQDYGYTF
>.|.|TRBV6-6|TRBJ2-2
TGTGCCAGCAGTCCCGTAGGGAGGCAGACGAACACCGGGGAGCTGTTTTTT
CASSPVGRQTNTGELFF
>.|.|TRBV24-1|TRBJ1-4
TGTGCCACCAGTGACACGGGACACGGAGGAGGTGAAAAACTGTTTTTT
CATSDTGHGGGEKLFF
>.|.|TRBV3-1/TRBV3-2|TRBJ1-2
TGTGCCAGCAGCCAATCCGGGACTTATGGCTACACCTTC
CASSQSGTYGYTF
>.|.|TRBV5-1|TRBJ2-1
TGCGCCAGCAGCTTGGGGGGACACAGCTCCTACAATGAGCAGTTCTTC
CASSLGGHSSYNEQFF
>TRBD2|.|TRBV25-1|TRBJ2-1
TGTGCCAGCAGCGGGAGGGCCTACAATGAGCAGTTCTTC
CASSGRAYNEQFF
>.|.|TRBV5-1|TRBJ1-1
TGCGCCAGCAGCTTGAGCCCGCCGAACACTGAAGCTTTCTTT
CASSLSPPNTEAFF
>TRBD1|.|TRBV2|TRBJ1-5
TGTGCCAGCAGTCCCGGGACAGGTGAACAGCCCCAGCATTTT
CASSPGTGEQPQHF
>TRBD2|.|TRBV11-3|TRBJ2-1
TGTGCCAGCAGCCCGGGGACTAGCCTCGATGAGCAGTTCTTC
CASSPGTSLDEQFF
>.|.|TRBV6-6|TRBJ2-7
TGTGCCAGCAGCTTGGACAGCGCTAATTCCTACGAGCAGTACTTC
CASSLDSANSYEQYF
>.|.|TRBV29-1|TRBJ1-2
TGCAGCGCCGGGACCCACGACAGGTTGTATGGCTACACCTTC
CSAGTHDRLYGYTF
>TRBD2|.|TRBV3-1/TRBV3-2|TRBJ2-3
TGTGCCAGCAGCAGTAGGACTAGCGGAAGCACAGATACGCAGTATTTT
CASSSRTSGSTDTQYF
>TRBD1|.|TRBV29-1|TRBJ2-7
TGCAGCGTTGATCGTCCAGGGGGCGGAGGGTACGAGCAGTACTTC
CSVDRPGGGGYEQYF
>TRBD2|.|TRBV28|TRBJ2-1
TGTGCCAGCAGTTTAGGTCTAGCGGAGTACAATGAGCAGTTCTTC
CASSLGLAEYNEQFF
>TRBD1|.|TRBV19|TRBJ1-2
TGTGCCAGTAGTATCGGGACAGTTAACTATGGCTACACCTTC
CASSIGTVNYGYTF
>.|.|TRBV2|TRBJ1-1
TGTGCCAGCAGTGAGGGGAGGAGAAACACTGAAGCTTTCTTT
CASSEGRRNTEAFF
>.|.|TRBV12-3/TRBV12-4|TRBJ1-5
TGTGCCAGCAGTTTAAAAGGGGGTCAGCCCCAGCATTTT
CASSLKGGQPQHF
>TRBD1|once|TRBV3-1/TRBV3-2|TRBJ1-5
TGTGCCAGCAGCCAAGGGGGGACAGGGCATCAGCCCCAGCATTTT
CASSQGGTGHQPQHF
>TRBD1|.|TRBV5-4|TRBJ1-4
TGTGCCAGCAGCTCGGGGACAGTTAATGAAAAACTGTTTTTT
CASSSGTVNEKLFF
>TRBD2|.|TRBV4-1|TRBJ2-3
TGCGCCAGCAGCCAAGATGGGCCGGGACTATCGGGCACAGATACGCAGTATTTT
CASSQDGPGLSGTDTQYF
>.|.|TRBV29-1|TRBJ1-2
TGCAGCGTTGAAGATCAGGGAATCTCCTATGGCTACACCTTC
CSVEDQGISYGYTF
>TRBD1|.|TRBV29-1|TRBJ1-3
TGCAGCGTCGAGGACAGGTCCTCTGGAAACACCATATATTTT
CSVEDRSSGNTIYF
>TRBD1|.|TRBV28|TRBJ1-4
TGTGCCAGCAGTTTAACAGGGGCAACTAATGAAAAACTGTTTTTT
CASSLTGATNEKLFF
>TRBD2|once|TRBV3-1/TRBV3-2|TRBJ2-1
TGTGCCAGCAGCCAGGAACCGACTAGCGGGAGCAAGTACAATGAGCAGTTCTTC
CASSQEPTSGSKYNEQFF
>TRBD2|.|TRBV9|TRBJ2-2
TGTGCCAGCAGCGGATTACTAGCGGGAGGAGTGGCCGGGGAGCTGTTTTTT
CASSGLLAGGVAGELFF